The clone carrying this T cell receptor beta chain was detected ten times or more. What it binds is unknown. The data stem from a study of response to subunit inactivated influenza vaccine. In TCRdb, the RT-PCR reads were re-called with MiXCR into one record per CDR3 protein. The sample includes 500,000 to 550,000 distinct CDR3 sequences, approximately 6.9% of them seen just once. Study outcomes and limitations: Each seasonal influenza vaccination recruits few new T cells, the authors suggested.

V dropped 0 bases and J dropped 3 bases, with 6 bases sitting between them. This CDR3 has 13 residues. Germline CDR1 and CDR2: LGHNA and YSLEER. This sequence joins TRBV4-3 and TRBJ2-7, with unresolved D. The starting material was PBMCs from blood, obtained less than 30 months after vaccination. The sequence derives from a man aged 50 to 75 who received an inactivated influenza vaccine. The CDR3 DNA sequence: TGCGCCAGCAGCCAAGATGTTCGCTACGAGCAGTACTTC. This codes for CASSQDVRYEQYF.